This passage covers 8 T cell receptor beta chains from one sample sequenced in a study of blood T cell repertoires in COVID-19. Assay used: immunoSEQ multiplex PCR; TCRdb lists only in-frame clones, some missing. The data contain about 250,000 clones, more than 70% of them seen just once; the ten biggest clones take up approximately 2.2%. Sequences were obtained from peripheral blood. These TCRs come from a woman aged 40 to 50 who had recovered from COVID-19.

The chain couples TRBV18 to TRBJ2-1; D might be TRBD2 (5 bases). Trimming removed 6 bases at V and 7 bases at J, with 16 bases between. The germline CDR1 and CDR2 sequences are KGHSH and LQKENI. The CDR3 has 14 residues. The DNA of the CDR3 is TGTGCCAGCTCCTCATACGCCTCGGGGAATGAGCAGTTCTTC. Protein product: CASSSYASGNEQFF.

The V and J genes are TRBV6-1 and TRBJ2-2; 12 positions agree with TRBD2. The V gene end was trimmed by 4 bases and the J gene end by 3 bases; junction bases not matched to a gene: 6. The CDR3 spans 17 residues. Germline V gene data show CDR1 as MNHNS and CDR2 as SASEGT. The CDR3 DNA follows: TGTGCCAGCAGTGCCCTAGCGGGAGGGGGTTACACCGGGGAGCTGTTTTTT. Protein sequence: CASSALAGGGYTGELFF.

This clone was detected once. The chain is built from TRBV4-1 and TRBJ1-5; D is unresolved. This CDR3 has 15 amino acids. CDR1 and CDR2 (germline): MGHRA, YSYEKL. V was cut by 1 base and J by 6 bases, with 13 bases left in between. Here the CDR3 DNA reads TGCGCCAGCAGCCAAGTGTCCGGGTCCGGTCAGCCCCAGCATTTT. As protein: CASSQVSGSGQPQHF.

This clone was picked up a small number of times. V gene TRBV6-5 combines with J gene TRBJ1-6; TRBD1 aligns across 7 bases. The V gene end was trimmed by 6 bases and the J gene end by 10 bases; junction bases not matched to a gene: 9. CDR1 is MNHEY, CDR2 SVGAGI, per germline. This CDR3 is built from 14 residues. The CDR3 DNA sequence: TGTGCCAGCAGCCCCCGAGGGACAGCATCACCCCTCCACTTT. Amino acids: CASSPRGTASPLHF.

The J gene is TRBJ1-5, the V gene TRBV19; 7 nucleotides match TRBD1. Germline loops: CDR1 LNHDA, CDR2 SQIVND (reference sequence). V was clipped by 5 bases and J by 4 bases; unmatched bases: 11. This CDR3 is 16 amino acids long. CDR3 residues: CASSARDSLWNQPQHF. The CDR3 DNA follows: TGTGCCAGTAGTGCCCGGGACAGTCTTTGGAATCAGCCCCAGCATTTT.

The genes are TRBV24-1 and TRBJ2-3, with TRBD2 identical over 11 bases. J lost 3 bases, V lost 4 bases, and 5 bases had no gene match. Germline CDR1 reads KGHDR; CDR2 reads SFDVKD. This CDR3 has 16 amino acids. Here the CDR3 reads CATSDLGTSGTDTQYF. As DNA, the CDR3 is TGTGCCACCAGTGACCTCGGGACTAGCGGTACAGATACGCAGTATTTT.

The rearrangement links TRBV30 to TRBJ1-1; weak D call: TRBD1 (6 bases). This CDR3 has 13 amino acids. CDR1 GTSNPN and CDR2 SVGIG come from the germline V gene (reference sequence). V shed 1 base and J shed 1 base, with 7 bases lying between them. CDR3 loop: CAWSAQGNTEAFF. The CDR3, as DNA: TGTGCCTGGAGTGCACAGGGGAACACTGAAGCTTTCTTT.

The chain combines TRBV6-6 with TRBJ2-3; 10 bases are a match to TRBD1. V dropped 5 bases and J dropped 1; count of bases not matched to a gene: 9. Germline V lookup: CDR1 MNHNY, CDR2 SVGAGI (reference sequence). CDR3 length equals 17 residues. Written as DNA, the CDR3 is TGTGCCAGCAGTCATGGAATTGGGACAGGGGGCACAGATACGCAGTATTTT. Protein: CASSHGIGTGGTDTQYF.